The text below deals with one T cell receptor (beta chain). The data were obtained in a study of blood T cell repertoires in COVID-19. Turning to the study itself: Sites across the United States, Italy and Spain contributed samples from acute and convalescent COVID-19. Nucleic acid was either cDNA or gDNA, and it came from T cells, B-cell-depleted T cells, or PBMCs.

Authors' analysis steps: Estimated nucleated cell counts came from reference gene primer amplification. The repertoire was sequenced with immunoSEQ multiplex PCR; TCRdb's copy has only in-frame clones and lacks some. The V and J calls and clone size come from that table; D and trimming were worked out from the DNA. The sample has 50,000 or so clones; 90% are singletons. This CDR3 region has 13 residues. Germline CDR1 reads MDHEN; CDR2 reads SYDVKM. Trimming removed 1 base from V and 6 bases from J, with 7 bases in between. This receptor was identified in a man aged 60 to 69 with active COVID-19. The chain uses TRBV28 and TRBJ2-4; TRBD1 is a possible D gene (5 bases). Sequenced: peripheral blood. CDR3 sequence reads: CASSLSDRNIQYF. The CDR3 nucleotides read TGTGCCAGCAGTTTATCCGACAGAAACATTCAGTACTTC.